Many counts were recorded for the clone carrying this T cell receptor beta chain. Germline CDR1 reads DFQATT; CDR2 reads SNEGSKA (reference sequence). CDR3 size: 11 residues. Trimming shortened V by 2 bases and J by 4 bases, and 6 bases separated the two germline ends. This sample is drawn from a study of human T cells and chemical hapten exposure. The library labeled individual cDNA molecules by adding unique molecular identifiers to them. Each CDR3 protein is one row after TCRdb ran MiXCR on the RACE reads. The profile shows about 47,000 distinct CDR3 sequences, about 4.1% of them singletons. Time point reported: healthy volunteer bleed at 2 weeks. Total RNA extraction was carried out from unfractionated whole blood.

The chain carries TRBV20-1 and TRBJ2-7; D is undetermined. The sequencing input was whole blood. The source is a human donor in good health. Some clones in this sample may be carry-over from other donors' samples. Here the CDR3 reads CSARSIYEQYF. In DNA form, the CDR3 reads TGCAGTGCTAGATCAATTTACGAGCAGTACTTC.